The 28 T cell receptor beta chains below come from one sample, sequenced in a study of cytomegalovirus exposure and HLA in healthy donors. With 60 Vbeta and 13 Jbeta primers, the PCR was carried out. Using immunoSEQ multiplex PCR, the repertoire was profiled, and TCRdb retains in-frame clones only, with some absent. Among under 150,000 clones listed, 79% were seen once. The material sequenced was PBMCs. The receptors shown here come from a man between 18 and 29 years old in good health and CMV-seronegative.

The V gene is TRBV4-3, the J gene TRBJ1-6; TRBD1 might be the D (6 bases). This CDR3 has 18 amino acids. Trimming removed 0 bases at V and 0 bases at J, with 12 bases between. Germline CDR1 LGHNA, CDR2 YSLEER. CDR3 loop: CASSQDGGAFSYNSPLHF. DNA of the CDR3: TGCGCCAGCAGCCAAGATGGGGGGGCCTTCTCCTATAATTCACCCCTCCACTTT.

With regard to this clone: The junction shows a germline mismatch at one end, possibly a read error. V usage is TRBV7-9 and J usage is TRBJ1-6; D perhaps matches TRBD1 (5 bases). The CDR3 contains 15 residues. CDR1 and CDR2 (germline): SEHNR, FQNEAQ (reference sequence). CDR3 in amino acids: CSSRMGQGENSPLHF. CDR3 DNA: TGTTCCAGCAGAATGGGGCAGGGTGAGAATTCACCCCTCCACTTT.

This rearrangement joins TRBV7-9 to TRBJ1-3; D is undetermined. Trimming shortened V by 5 bases and J by 0 bases, and 11 bases separated the two germline ends. Per the germline V gene, CDR1 is SEHNR and CDR2 is FQNEAQ (reference sequence). This CDR3 has 15 amino acids. The CDR3 coding sequence is TGTGCCAGCAGCCCACGGGGTGCCTCTGGAAACACCATATATTTT. Its translation: CASSPRGASGNTIYF.

The chain recombines TRBV27 with TRBJ1-2; 8 bases map to TRBD1. Germline V gene lookup returns CDR1 MNHEY and CDR2 SMNVEV (reference sequence). CDR3 length: 17 residues. Germline trimming cut 5 bases from V and 8 bases from J; bases unmatched to any gene: 19. The CDR3 spells CASSLGGKARRTGGYTF. Written as DNA, the CDR3 is TGTGCCAGCAGTCTGGGGGGTAAGGCCAGGCGGACAGGGGGCTACACCTTC.

The rearrangement links TRBV6-1 to TRBJ2-7, with D uncertain. CDR1 MNHNS and CDR2 SASEGT come from the germline V gene. The length of the CDR3 is 15 residues. V was pared by 4 bases and J by 0 bases, with 13 bases between. The CDR3 protein is CASSGSRVLSYEQYF. The CDR3 DNA follows: TGTGCCAGCAGTGGGTCGCGAGTTCTCTCCTACGAGCAGTACTTC.

This clone was picked up a small number of times. This chain joins TRBV7-9 and TRBJ1-1; no clear D gene. The CDR3 contains 14 residues. Germline values: CDR1 SEHNR, CDR2 FQNEAQ (reference sequence). The germline V and J ends were trimmed by 4 bases and 4 bases, with 13 bases remaining between them. CDR3 residues: CASSSLGPSTEAFF. The CDR3 bases are TGTGCCAGCAGCTCCCTAGGCCCTTCCACTGAAGCTTTCTTT. Based on the CDR3 plus reference TRBV7-9 and TRBJ1-1, the full variable domain is DTGVSQNPRHKITKRGQNVTFRCDPISEHNRLYWYRQTLGQGPEFLTYFQNEAQLEKSRLLSDRFSAERPKGSFSTLEIQRTEQGDSAMYLCASSSLGPSTEAFFGQGTRLTVV.

The chain combines TRBV13 with TRBJ1-3; D may be TRBD1 (5 bases). V dropped 5 bases and J dropped 0 bases, with 8 bases sitting between them. Germline V gene data show CDR1 as PRHDT and CDR2 as FYEKMQ (reference sequence). The CDR3 is made up of 14 amino acids. Here the CDR3 reads CASSDDSSGNTIYF. The CDR3 DNA reads as TGTGCCAGCAGCGACGACAGCTCTGGAAACACCATATATTTT. The full variable domain, rest sourced from reference TRBV13 and TRBJ1-3, is AAGVIQSPRHLIKEKRETATLKCYPIPRHDTVYWYQQGPGQDPQFLISFYEKMQSDKGSIPDRFSAQQFSDYHSELNMSSLELGDSALYFCASSDDSSGNTIYFGEGSWLTVV.

This clone was seen just once. The identical CDR3 is also encoded by other nucleotide sequences in the sample. The chain employs TRBV7-2 and TRBJ2-7; a possible D gene is TRBD2 (6 bases). The germline V gene encodes CDR1 SGHTA and CDR2 FQGNSA. Trimming removed 1 base from V and 2 bases from J, with 9 bases in between. CDR3 size: 14 residues. CDR3 protein: CASSLVGGTYEQYF. In DNA, the CDR3 is TGTGCCAGCAGCTTAGTGGGGGGTACCTACGAGCAGTACTTC. Variable domain in full (rest from reference TRBV7-2 and TRBJ2-7): GAGVSQSPSNKVTEKGKDVELRCDPISGHTALYWYRQSLGQGLEFLIYFQGNSAPDKSGLPSDRFSAERTGGSVSTLTIQRTQQEDSAVYLCASSLVGGTYEQYFGPGTRLTVT.

The chain carries TRBV7-9 and TRBJ1-4; 8 bases map to TRBD1. CDR1 and CDR2 from the germline V gene are SEHNR and FQNEAQ (reference sequence). CDR3 length: 16 amino acids. V shed 6 bases, J shed 7 bases, and the junction held 13 bases outside the gene matches. The chain's CDR3 is CASSSWTGKLVEKLFF. The DNA for the CDR3 is TGTGCCAGCAGTTCCTGGACAGGGAAGTTAGTTGAAAAACTGTTTTTT.

V is TRBV4-2 and J is TRBJ1-3, with a possible D match to TRBD1 (5 bases). CDR1 LGHNA and CDR2 YNFKEQ come from the germline V gene. V was cut by 2 bases and J by 6 bases, with 20 bases left in between. This CDR3 is 17 amino acids long. For the CDR3, the DNA is TGTGCCAGCAGCCAACCTACAACAGGCGCCCTGGCAAACACCATATATTTT. Encoded protein: CASSQPTTGALANTIYF.

V is TRBV27 and J is TRBJ1-1, with D possibly TRBD1 on 6 matching bases. Germline CDR1 MNHEY, CDR2 SMNVEV (reference sequence). The V end was cut by 0 bases, the J end by 0 bases, with 11 bases between. This CDR3 is built from 16 residues. The CDR3 protein is CASSLSGTHMNTEAFF. CDR3 DNA: TGTGCCAGCAGTTTATCGGGGACACACATGAACACTGAAGCTTTCTTT.

V usage is TRBV7-6 and J usage is TRBJ2-5; a possible D gene is TRBD1 (6 bases). The CDR3 is 14 amino acids. CDR1 and CDR2 (germline): SGHVS, FNYEAQ. With 2 bases removed from V and 2 bases from J, the gap between germline ends came to 9 bases. CDR3 nucleotide sequence: TGTGCCAGCAGCTTATTTCAGGGGCAAGAGACCCAGTACTTC. Translated: CASSLFQGQETQYF.

This chain connects TRBV19 to TRBJ2-5; a possible D gene is TRBD2 (6 bases). V was pared by 6 bases and J by 5 bases, with 13 bases between. Germline V gene lookup returns CDR1 LNHDA and CDR2 SQIVND (reference sequence). The CDR3 sequence is 13 residues long. CDR3 protein: CASRGGTSETQYF. For the CDR3, the DNA is TGTGCCAGTAGGGGGGGAACTAGCGAGACCCAGTACTTC.

This clone was picked up a small number of times. The chain uses TRBV2 and TRBJ1-1; 7 nucleotides match TRBD1. CDR1 SNHLY and CDR2 FYNNEI come from the germline V gene. With V trimmed by 7 bases and J by 3 bases, 5 bases remained unmatched. This CDR3 has 13 residues. The CDR3 coding sequence is TGTGCCAGCAAGACAGGGACGTACACTGAAGCTTTCTTT. It translates to CASKTGTYTEAFF.

This clone occurred a few times. The V call is TRBV7-9, the J call TRBJ1-2; D is unresolved. The CDR3 is made up of 11 amino acids. Germline values: CDR1 SEHNR, CDR2 FQNEAQ (reference sequence). Trimming pared 4 bases from V and 2 bases from J, leaving 2 bases between. The CDR3 protein is CASSSNYGYTF. CDR3 bases: TGTGCCAGCAGCTCGAACTATGGCTACACCTTC.

J is TRBJ1-6 and V is TRBV29-1, with TRBD1 as a possible D gene (5 bases). Germline V gene lookup returns CDR1 SQVTM and CDR2 ANQGSEA. The CDR3 length is 13 residues. This chain's CDR3 is CRLLGPHNSPLHF. CDR3 DNA sequence: TGCAGGCTTTTGGGGCCGCATAATTCACCCCTCCACTTT.

The rearrangement uses TRBV6-1 and TRBJ1-1; D gene ambiguous. V was clipped by 1 base and J by 11 bases, with 14 bases between them. Germline loops: CDR1 MNHNS, CDR2 SASEGT. The CDR3 covers 13 residues. The CDR3 DNA is TGTGCCAGCAGTGAAGAAGGAACGGGGAAGGCTTTCTTT. This gives the protein CASSEEGTGKAFF.

This clone is a singleton in its sample. The rearrangement uses TRBV7-9 and TRBJ2-3, with D tentatively TRBD1 (6 bases). Germline V gene sequence: CDR1 SEHNR, CDR2 FQNEAQ (reference sequence). Trimming removed 2 bases from V and 4 bases from J, with 22 bases in between. The CDR3 covers 18 residues. The CDR3 reads CASSLPRQEGRGPDTQYF. CDR3 sequence (DNA): TGTGCCAGCAGCTTACCTCGACAGGAAGGACGAGGACCAGATACGCAGTATTTT.

The V call is TRBV5-5, the J call TRBJ1-1; D not certain. Germline V gene sequence: CDR1 SGHKS, CDR2 YYEKEE (reference sequence). The ends were cut back, 1 base at V and 0 bases at J, with 10 bases in the middle. The CDR3 extends over 15 amino acids. The chain's CDR3 is CASSLNRPLNTEAFF. The CDR3 DNA is TGTGCCAGCAGCTTGAACAGACCCCTGAACACTGAAGCTTTCTTT.

The chain is built from TRBV4-3 and TRBJ2-1, with 10 positions matching TRBD1. This CDR3 spans 15 amino acids. Germline CDR1 reads LGHNA; CDR2 reads YSLEER. Losses at the gene ends were 4 bases for V and 4 bases for J; bases not matched to a gene: 4. The CDR3 DNA reads as TGCGCCAGCAGCCCCTCGGGACAGGGGTACAATGAGCAGTTCTTC. Amino acids: CASSPSGQGYNEQFF.

J is TRBJ1-1 and V is TRBV6-5; the D gene is possibly TRBD1 (5 bases). CDR1 and CDR2 (germline): MNHEY, SVGAGI. Trimming took 1 base from V and 0 from J, leaving 12 bases between them. There are 16 residues in the CDR3. CDR3 bases: TGTGCCAGCAGTTACTTCCAGGGCCGGGTGAACACTGAAGCTTTCTTT. Residues: CASSYFQGRVNTEAFF.

Note on this clone: A read error may account for a junction end that differs from germline. This specimen includes other DNA sequences encoding the same CDR3. This sequence joins TRBV27 and TRBJ1-6, with 7 bases fitting TRBD1. Germline CDR1 reads MNHEY; CDR2 reads SMNVEV (reference sequence). This CDR3 has 17 residues. CDR3: CASSPTGTVYYNSPLHF. CDR3 DNA: TGCGCCAGCAGTCCTACGGGGACAGTCTACTATAATTCACCCCTCCACTTT.

The chain joins TRBV7-2 to TRBJ2-7, with D unclear. CDR1 and CDR2 from the germline V gene are SGHTA and FQGNSA. Deletions cut 1 base from V and 0 bases from J, with 7 bases between. This CDR3 is built from 14 residues. This CDR3 is CASSLGAPSYEQYF. Written as DNA, the CDR3 is TGTGCCAGCAGCTTAGGGGCCCCCTCCTACGAGCAGTACTTC.

This clone was picked up a small number of times. The chain recombines TRBV5-1 with TRBJ2-7, with 12 nucleotides matching TRBD1. The junction had 8 bases not matched to a gene; V was cut back by 3 bases and J by 4 bases. The CDR3 contains 16 residues. From germline, CDR1 is SGHRS and CDR2 YFSETQ. CDR3: CASSWGRDRGRYEQYF. In DNA, the CDR3 is TGCGCCAGCAGCTGGGGCCGGGACAGGGGGCGATACGAGCAGTACTTC.

This clone appeared a single time. This chain uses TRBV15 with TRBJ2-7, with a weak D call TRBD2 (6 bases). This CDR3 is built from 14 residues. The germline gives CDR1 LNHNV, CDR2 YYDKDF (reference sequence). Trimming removed 5 bases from V and 6 bases from J, with 17 bases in between. The chain's CDR3 is CATSPDYGHPEQYF. The CDR3 DNA is TGTGCCACCAGCCCGGACTATGGCCACCCCGAGCAGTACTTC.

The rearrangement joins TRBV6-1 to TRBJ2-3, with D perhaps TRBD1 (5 bases). The V and J ends lost 6 bases and 3 bases respectively, with 7 bases between them. The length of the CDR3 is 12 residues. Germline V gene lookup returns CDR1 MNHNS and CDR2 SASEGT. The CDR3 reads CASRTATDTQYF. DNA for the CDR3: TGTGCCAGCAGGACAGCGACAGATACGCAGTATTTT.

J is TRBJ2-2 and V is TRBV9; D may be TRBD2 (5 bases). Germline-derived CDR1 and CDR2 are SGDLS and YYNGEE. CDR3 length: 15 residues. The ends were cut back, 4 bases at V and 4 bases at J, with 14 bases in the middle. CDR3 bases: TGTGCCAGCAGCCCCGAGGGCATAGGCACCGGGGAGCTGTTTTTT. Encoded protein: CASSPEGIGTGELFF. Drawing the rest from reference TRBV9 and TRBJ2-2, the complete variable domain is DSGVTQTPKHLITATGQRVTLRCSPRSGDLSVYWYQQSLDQGLQFLIQYYNGEERAKGNILERFSAQQFPDLHSELNLSSLELGDSALYFCASSPEGIGTGELFFGEGSRLTVL.

CDR3 bases: TGTGCCAGCAGCTTATGGAACAGGGTAGCGGGGGGGCAAACAGATACGCAGTATTTT. It codes for CASSLWNRVAGGQTDTQYF. The chain employs TRBV5-4 and TRBJ2-3; 11 bases match TRBD2. V shed 2 bases and J 3 bases; nucleotides not matched to a gene: 14. The CDR3 sequence is 19 residues long. Looked up from germline, CDR1 is SGHNT and CDR2 is YYREEE (reference sequence).